Following are 22 T cell receptor beta chains from one sample sequenced in a study of CD8+ T cells in alopecia areata. Described treatment: oral pan-JAK inhibitor, 5-10 mg twice daily. RNA extraction and reverse transcription yielded cDNA as sequencing template. TCRdb keeps only in-frame clones here, not all; method: immunoSEQ multiplex PCR. The sample lists some 170,000 clones, approximately 53% occurring once. The sequences come from CD8+ T cells sorted from blood, collected at week 24, from a patient treated with tofacitinib. These receptors all come from a human donor with alopecia areata.

The chain uses TRBV6-5 and TRBJ1-1; D remains ambiguous. V lost 8 bases, J lost 5 bases, and 9 bases lay in between. The CDR3 is 11 residues long. Per the germline V gene, CDR1 is MNHEY and CDR2 is SVGAGI. The DNA of the CDR3 is TGTGCCAGCCTCCGGGGAACTGAAGCTTTCTTT. This codes for CASLRGTEAFF.

This clone occurred a few times. The chain uses TRBV29-1 and TRBJ2-3; D is perhaps TRBD1 (5 bases). The CDR3 totals 15 residues. V lost 2 bases and J 2 bases, leaving 14 bases between the germline ends. Germline V gene sequence: CDR1 SQVTM, CDR2 ANQGSEA. The chain's CDR3 is CSVELAGKNTDTQYF. The CDR3 coding sequence is TGCAGCGTTGAATTAGCAGGGAAAAACACAGATACGCAGTATTTT.

In this sample, this clone turned up a few times. The chain combines TRBV29-1 with TRBJ2-1, with 10 bases identical to TRBD2. Trimming at V came to 7 bases and at J to 5 bases, leaving 8 bases not matched to a gene. The CDR3 is made up of 14 amino acids. CDR1 SQVTM and CDR2 ANQGSEA come from the germline V gene. The CDR3 loop reads CSAQAGGLNNEQFF. CDR3 in DNA: TGCAGCGCCCAAGCGGGGGGGCTTAACAATGAGCAGTTCTTC.

V usage is TRBV7-9 and J usage is TRBJ1-1; D gene unclear. The V gene's germline CDR1 is SEHNR and CDR2 FQNEAQ (reference sequence). Trimming shortened V by 5 bases and J by 3 bases, and 7 bases separated the two germline ends. CDR3 length: 12 amino acids. This CDR3 reads CASSPPYTEAFF. Written as DNA, the CDR3 is TGTGCCAGCAGCCCCCCATACACTGAAGCTTTCTTT.

The chain has TRBV6-1 and TRBJ2-1, with 9 bases lining up with TRBD1. V lost 3 bases, J lost 7 bases, and 1 base stayed unmatched. The CDR3 consists of 13 residues. CDR1 MNHNS and CDR2 SASEGT come from the germline V gene. The CDR3 region has the DNA TGTGCCAGCAGTGAGACAGGGGGAAATGAGCAGTTCTTC. The encoded protein is CASSETGGNEQFF.

This chain links TRBV7-9 with TRBJ1-2; 7 nucleotides align to TRBD1. CDR1 and CDR2 from the germline V gene are SEHNR and FQNEAQ (reference sequence). CDR3 length: 13 amino acids. The V and J ends lost 6 bases and 5 bases, in that order; junction bases with no gene match: 6. CDR3 coding DNA: TGTGCCAGCAGTCCGGGACAGCTATATGGCTACACCTTC. It encodes CASSPGQLYGYTF.

The chain carries TRBV4-3 and TRBJ2-1; a weak D match, TRBD1 (6 bases). V was trimmed by 2 bases and J by 4 bases, leaving 9 bases between them. Germline lookup yields CDR1 LGHNA and CDR2 YSLEER. The CDR3 sequence is 14 residues long. CDR3 amino acids: CASSQNTGYNEQFF. The CDR3 coding sequence is TGCGCCAGCAGCCAAAACACAGGGTACAATGAGCAGTTCTTC.

This chain uses TRBV14 with TRBJ1-1; TRBD1 might be the D (5 bases). CDR1 is SGHDN, CDR2 FVKESK, per germline. The CDR3 has 14 amino acids. V lost 2 bases and J 9 bases, leaving 16 bases between the germline ends. DNA of the CDR3: TGTGCCAGCAGCCAAAGAGGAACCCCGGGACAAGCTTTCTTT. This sequence encodes CASSQRGTPGQAFF.

Only a few counts were recorded for this clone. The rearrangement links TRBV6-6 to TRBJ1-1; no clear D. V lost 2 bases, J lost 1 base, and 11 bases lay in between. Germline loops: CDR1 MNHNY, CDR2 SVGAGI (reference sequence). The CDR3 sequence is 15 residues long. The CDR3 DNA sequence: TGTGCCAGCAGTTACGAAGGTGCGCCGAACACTGAAGCTTTCTTT. Translating it yields CASSYEGAPNTEAFF.

V and J are TRBV28 and TRBJ2-3; D unresolved. This CDR3 comprises 13 residues. V lost 3 bases, J lost 2 bases, and 6 bases lay in between. Germline V gene data show CDR1 as MDHEN and CDR2 as SYDVKM. DNA for the CDR3: TGTGCCAGCAGTTTCCGTGACACAGATACGCAGTATTTT. Its protein product is CASSFRDTDTQYF.

The V gene is TRBV11-2, the J gene TRBJ2-3; TRBD2 matches 8 bases. Trimming took 5 bases from V and 0 from J; bases not matched to a gene: 13. Germline CDR1 reads SGHAT; CDR2 reads FQNNGV. The CDR3 length is 18 residues. Here the CDR3 reads CASSPGGSGVSSTDTQYF. The CDR3 region has the DNA TGTGCCAGCAGCCCTGGGGGTAGCGGGGTCTCTAGCACAGATACGCAGTATTTT.

The chain is built from TRBV18 and TRBJ1-1; D possibly corresponds to TRBD1 (5 bases). CDR1 and CDR2 from the germline V gene are KGHSH and LQKENI. V lost 3 bases and J 6 bases, leaving 8 bases between the germline ends. The CDR3 is 12 amino acids. The CDR3 here is CASSPGGSEAFF. CDR3 bases: TGTGCCAGCTCACCGGGGGGATCTGAAGCTTTCTTT. The full variable domain, completed using reference TRBV18 and TRBJ1-1, is NAGVMQNPRHLVRRRGQEARLRCSPMKGHSHVYWYRQLPEEGLKFMVYLQKENIIDESGMPKERFSAEFPKEGPSILRIQQVVRGDSAAYFCASSPGGSEAFFGQGTRLTVV.

V gene TRBV6-5 combines with J gene TRBJ1-2; a possible D gene is TRBD1 (5 bases). This CDR3 comprises 13 residues. Trimming left V 5 bases short and J 3 bases short, with 10 bases between. The V gene's germline CDR1 is MNHEY and CDR2 SVGAGI. CDR3 protein: CASSAGTDYGYTF. The CDR3 DNA follows: TGTGCCAGCAGTGCGGGGACGGACTATGGCTACACCTTC.

The V gene is TRBV30, the J gene TRBJ2-5; D possibly uses TRBD1 or TRBD2 (5 bases each). V lost 5 bases, J lost 4 bases, and 8 bases lay in between. The CDR3 has 11 residues. From germline, CDR1 is GTSNPN and CDR2 SVGIG (reference sequence). As DNA, the CDR3 is TGTGCCTGGGAGGGGTTAGAGACCCAGTACTTC. The encoded protein is CAWEGLETQYF.

The rearrangement joins TRBV29-1 to TRBJ2-2, with D hard to call. The CDR3 has 12 residues. V lost 7 bases and J lost 5, with 11 bases in between. Germline V gene data show CDR1 as SQVTM and CDR2 as ANQGSEA. CDR3 region: CSAPAVTGELFF. The CDR3 DNA is TGCAGCGCCCCCGCGGTGACCGGGGAGCTGTTTTTT.

V gene TRBV13 combines with J gene TRBJ2-1, with D possibly being TRBD2 (5 bases). V lost 0 bases and J lost 4, with 7 bases in between. The CDR3 is 14 residues long. CDR1 is PRHDT and CDR2 is FYEKMQ in the germline V gene (reference sequence). The CDR3 reads CASSLGTGYNEQFF. Written as DNA, the CDR3 is TGTGCCAGCAGCTTAGGGACGGGATACAATGAGCAGTTCTTC.

This clone occurred a few times. Other DNA sequences in this sample translate to the same CDR3. The chain has TRBV29-1 and TRBJ2-2; D perhaps matches TRBD1 (5 bases). V lost 4 bases, J lost 1 base, and 7 bases lay in between. The germline CDR1 and CDR2 sequences are SQVTM and ANQGSEA. CDR3 length equals 13 residues. The CDR3 region is CSVVTGNTGELFF. CDR3 bases: TGCAGCGTTGTAACAGGGAACACCGGGGAGCTGTTTTTT.

The CDR3 loop reads CASSSLPDRGDIYEQYF. The CDR3 DNA reads TGTGCCAGTAGTTCCCTCCCGGACAGGGGAGATATCTACGAGCAGTACTTC. The chain has TRBV19 and TRBJ2-7; 9 bases are shared with TRBD1. The CDR3 spans 17 residues. Germline V gene data show CDR1 as LNHDA and CDR2 as SQIVND (reference sequence). J lost 3 bases, V lost 5 bases, and 14 bases had no gene match.

This clone was counted between two and nine times. This rearrangement joins TRBV27 to TRBJ1-5, with D uncertain. Germline values: CDR1 MNHEY, CDR2 SMNVEV (reference sequence). The ends were cut back, 2 bases at V and 3 bases at J, with 8 bases in the middle. The CDR3 is 14 residues long. In DNA, the CDR3 is TGTGCCAGCAGTTTAGGGCCGATCAATCAGCCCCAGCATTTT. Protein product: CASSLGPINQPQHF.

This clone was detected a few times. This rearrangement joins TRBV29-1 to TRBJ1-1; D is ambiguous. Per germline, CDR1 SQVTM and CDR2 ANQGSEA. CDR3 length equals 10 residues. CDR3 DNA sequence: TGCATCCCGCGGAACACTGAAGCTTTCTTT. Translated: CIPRNTEAFF.

This sequence joins TRBV27 and TRBJ1-1; D unresolved. The germline V gene has CDR1 MNHEY and CDR2 SMNVEV (reference sequence). CDR3 length equals 12 residues. V was trimmed by 6 bases and J by 2 bases, leaving 7 bases between them. The CDR3 sequence: CASRTSNTEAFF. In nucleotides, the CDR3 is TGTGCCAGCAGGACCTCCAACACTGAAGCTTTCTTT.

Only a few counts were recorded for this clone. This chain joins TRBV4-3 and TRBJ2-7, with D perhaps TRBD2 (7 bases). Germline V gene lookup returns CDR1 LGHNA and CDR2 YSLEER. Trimming removed 4 bases from V and 6 bases from J, with 13 bases in between. The CDR3 is 13 amino acids. The CDR3 region is CASSPRGGAEQYF. The CDR3 DNA reads as TGCGCCAGCAGCCCTAGGGGGGGGGCCGAGCAGTACTTC.